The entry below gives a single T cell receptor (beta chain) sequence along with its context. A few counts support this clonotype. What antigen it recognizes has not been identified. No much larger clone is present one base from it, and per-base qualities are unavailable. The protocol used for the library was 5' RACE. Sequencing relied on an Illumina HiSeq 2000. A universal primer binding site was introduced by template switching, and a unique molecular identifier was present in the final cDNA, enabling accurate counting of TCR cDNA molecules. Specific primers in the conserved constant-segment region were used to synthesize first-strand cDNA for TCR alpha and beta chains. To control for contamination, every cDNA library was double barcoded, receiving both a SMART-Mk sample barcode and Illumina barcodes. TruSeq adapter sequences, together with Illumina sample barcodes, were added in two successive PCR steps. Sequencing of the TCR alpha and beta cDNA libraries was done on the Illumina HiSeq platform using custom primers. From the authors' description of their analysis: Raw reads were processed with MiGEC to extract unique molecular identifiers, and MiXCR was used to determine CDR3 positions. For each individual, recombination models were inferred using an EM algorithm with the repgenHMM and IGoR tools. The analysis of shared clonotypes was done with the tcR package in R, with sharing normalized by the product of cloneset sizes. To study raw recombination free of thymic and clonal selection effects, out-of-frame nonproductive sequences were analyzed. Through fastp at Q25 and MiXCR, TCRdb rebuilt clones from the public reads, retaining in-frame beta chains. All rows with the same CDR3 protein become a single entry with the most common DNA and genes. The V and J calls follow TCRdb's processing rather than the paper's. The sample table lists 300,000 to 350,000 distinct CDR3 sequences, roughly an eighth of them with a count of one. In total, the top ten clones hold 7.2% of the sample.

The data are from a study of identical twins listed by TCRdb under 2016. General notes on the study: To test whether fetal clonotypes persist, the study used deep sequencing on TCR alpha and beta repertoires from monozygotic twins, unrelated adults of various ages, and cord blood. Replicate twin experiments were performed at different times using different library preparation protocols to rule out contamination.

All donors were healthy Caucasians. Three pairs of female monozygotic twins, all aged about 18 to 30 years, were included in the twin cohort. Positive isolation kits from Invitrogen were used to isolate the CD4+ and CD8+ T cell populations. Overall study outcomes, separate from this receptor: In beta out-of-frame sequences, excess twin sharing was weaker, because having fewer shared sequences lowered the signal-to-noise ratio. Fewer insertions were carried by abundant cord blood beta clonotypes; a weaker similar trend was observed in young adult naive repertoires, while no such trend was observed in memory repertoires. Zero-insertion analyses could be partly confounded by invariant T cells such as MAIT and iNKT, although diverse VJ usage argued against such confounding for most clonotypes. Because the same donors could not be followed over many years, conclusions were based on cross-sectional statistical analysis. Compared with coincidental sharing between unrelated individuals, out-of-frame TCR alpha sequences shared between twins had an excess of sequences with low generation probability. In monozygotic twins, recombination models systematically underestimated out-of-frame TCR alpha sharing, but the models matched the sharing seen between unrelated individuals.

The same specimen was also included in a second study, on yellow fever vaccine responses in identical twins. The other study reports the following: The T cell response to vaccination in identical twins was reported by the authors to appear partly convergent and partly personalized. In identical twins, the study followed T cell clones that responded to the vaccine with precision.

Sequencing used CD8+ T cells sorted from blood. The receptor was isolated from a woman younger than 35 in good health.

The nucleotides read TGCAGTGCTAGCCACCAAACCTACGAGCAGTACTTC. Its amino acids are CSASHQTYEQYF. The V and J segments used are TRBV20-1 and TRBJ2-7; the D gene identity is not certain. For CDR1 and CDR2, the germline V gene (reference sequence) lists DFQATT and SNEGSKA. At the junction V is shortened by 3 bases and J by 2 bases, with 8 bases in between. The CDR3 numbers 12 residues from cysteine through phenylalanine. CDR3 DNA is the only sequence kept; it has 36 bases, read in frame from the first base.